The 8 T cell receptor beta chains below all came from one sample that was sequenced in a study of blood T cells in healthy people across ages. Sample-barcoded 5' priming and a J-beta primer mix drove a second PCR of 7 to 11 cycles. Each CDR3 protein is one row after TCRdb ran MiXCR on the 5' RACE reads. Here the sample spans 1.5 million to 2 million distinct CDR3 sequences, under 30% being singletons. Sample: blood. These TCRs come from a woman under 40 in good health.

The rearrangement links TRBV20-1 to TRBJ1-1; D not certain. The CDR3 runs 14 residues. Trimming took off 2 bases at V and 4 bases at J, with 14 bases between the two ends. Germline CDR1 DFQATT, CDR2 SNEGSKA (reference sequence). The CDR3 is CSARLGGPGTEAFF. In nucleotides, the CDR3 is TGCAGTGCTAGACTTGGAGGGCCGGGCACTGAAGCTTTCTTT.

The rearrangement links TRBV9 to TRBJ2-3, with D unresolved. V gave up 2 bases and J gave up 2 bases, with 6 bases separating them. The length of the CDR3 is 13 residues. CDR1 and CDR2 (germline): SGDLS, YYNGEE. Here the CDR3 DNA reads TGTGCCAGCAGCGTTTCGCACACAGATACGCAGTATTTT. Its translation is CASSVSHTDTQYF.

This chain joins TRBV5-5 and TRBJ2-5; 7 bases align to TRBD2. The germline V gene encodes CDR1 SGHKS and CDR2 YYEKEE (reference sequence). The junction had 16 bases not matched to a gene; V was cut back by 0 bases and J by 11 bases. CDR3 length: 16 residues. This chain's CDR3 is CASSLGQRGLSNEQYF. DNA for the CDR3: TGTGCCAGCAGCTTGGGTCAGCGGGGCCTTAGCAATGAGCAGTACTTC.

A word on this clonotype: A much larger clonotype is one base distant, so this may be a read error. The conserved closing phenylalanine or tryptophan is absent in this CDR3, likely reflecting a read error. This chain uses TRBV7-2 with TRBJ1-2; TRBD1 aligns across 8 bases. Germline lookup yields CDR1 SGHTA and CDR2 FQGNSA. V was clipped by 3 bases and J by 7 bases; unmatched bases: 4. CDR3 size: 13 residues. CDR3 DNA: TGTGCCAGCAGCTTGACAGGGGATGGTGGCTACACCTGC. Protein: CASSLTGDGGYTC.

A remark on this clonotype: A much larger clonotype is one base distant, so this may be a read error. The chain carries TRBV7-2 and TRBJ2-5, with 7 bases fitting TRBD2. The CDR3 is 13 amino acids. The germline gives CDR1 SGHTA, CDR2 FQGNSA. V shed 11 bases and J 5 bases; nucleotides not matched to a gene: 11. The CDR3 spells CAGNQRGRETQYF. The CDR3 region has the DNA TGTGCCGGCAACCAGCGGGGCAGGGAGACCCAGTACTTC. Together with reference TRBV7-2 and TRBJ2-5, the CDR3 gives the full variable domain: GAGVSQSPSNKVTEKGKDVELRCDPISGHTALYWYRQSLGQGLEFLIYFQGNSAPDKSGLPSDRFSAERTGGSVSTLTIQRTQQEDSAVYLCAGNQRGRETQYFGPGTRLLVL.

Comment on this clonotype: The germline gene is not matched at one end of the junction; a read error may be the cause. V and J are TRBV6-6 and TRBJ2-5, with D hard to call. The CDR3 totals 11 residues. Germline loops: CDR1 MNHNY, CDR2 SVGAGI (reference sequence). CDR3 in DNA: TGTGCCTGCAGTTCAGGAGAGACCCAGTACTTC. Residues: CACSSGETQYF.

A note on this clonotype: In this CDR3 the conserved last residue, phenylalanine or tryptophan, is missing, so a read error is likely. The J gene is TRBJ2-3, the V gene TRBV12-3 or TRBV12-4; D remains unclear. CDR3 length: 13 residues. V lost 1 base and J 0 bases, leaving 2 bases between the germline ends. The CDR3 spells CASSLGSTDTQYS. CDR3 DNA: TGTGCCAGCAGTTTAGGCAGCACAGATACGCAGTATTCT.

Of note for this clonotype: A read error may account for a junction end that differs from germline. The chain is built from TRBV7-2 and TRBJ1-2, with 8 bases that match TRBD1. Germline V lookup: CDR1 SGHTA, CDR2 FQGNSA. The CDR3 loop spans 13 amino acids. The CDR3 is CAGSPTGGNGYTF. DNA for the CDR3: TGTGCCGGCAGCCCAACAGGGGGGAATGGCTACACCTTC.